The clone carrying this TCR beta chain was detected once. V gave up 5 bases and J gave up 4 bases; unmatched junction bases: 9. The CDR3 has 15 residues. CDR1 is LNHDA, CDR2 SQIVND, per germline (reference sequence). The sample belongs to a study of blood T cell repertoires in COVID-19. The overall study: For recovered donors of Cohort 3, there were two negative PCRs, clearance, or symptom resolution. PBMCs, B-cell-depleted T cells, or T cells provided the cDNA or gDNA that made up the material.

Sequencing was performed with immunoSEQ multiplex PCR; in TCRdb, only in-frame clones are kept and a portion is missing. There are about 210,000 clones in the sample; roughly 84% occur only once, and less than 8% lies in the top ten. The source material was PBMCs or T cells enriched from blood (not recorded which). The sequence was collected from a man aged 25-45 years in a cohort exposed to, infected with or recovered from COVID-19 (not recorded which). The chain couples TRBV19 to TRBJ2-7; 9 bases fit TRBD1. The chain's CDR3 is CASSALQGAVYEQYF. The CDR3 bases are TGTGCCAGTAGTGCATTACAGGGGGCGGTGTACGAGCAGTACTTC.